The subject of this entry is one T cell receptor beta chain. The antigen is undetermined. Profiling relied on immunoSEQ multiplex PCR, and the TCRdb table lists in-frame clones only, not all of them. The sample contains over 95,000 clones, 90% to 95% of which appear only once. Surgery cases with the highest brain T cell transcript signatures were chosen for sequencing. At least one anti-epileptic drug was given before surgery. The data were obtained in a study of brain T cells in children with intractable seizures. Whole-study results and caveats: Patients' HCMV serostatus was unknown; virus specificity rests on CDR3 similarity alone.

Trimming took off 4 bases at V and 0 bases at J, with 9 bases between the two ends. The germline gives CDR1 SGHAT, CDR2 FQNNGV. The CDR3 consists of 14 residues. The sample in question was peripheral blood, obtained at surgery. V gene TRBV11-2 combines with J gene TRBJ2-5; D gene ambiguous. The source of this sequence is a boy in the first two years of life with hemimegalencephaly and intractable seizures. This CDR3 is CASSYNSDQETQYF. The CDR3 nucleotides are TGTGCCAGCAGCTATAACTCCGACCAAGAGACCCAGTACTTC.